The rows below give T cell receptor beta chains drawn from one sample of a study of CD8 T cells in ankylosing spondylitis. One entry per CDR3 protein, called by TCRdb with MiXCR from the 5' RACE reads. The sample includes roughly 230,000 distinct CDR3 sequences, roughly 18% of them seen just once. The source material was blood, either unsorted or a sorted T cell fraction (not recorded which). Source of these receptors: a male donor with ankylosing spondylitis or in good health (not recorded which). The CDR3 runs from the conserved cysteine through the conserved F or W. A D gene is named only where the DNA matches it firmly. Clone size, where shown, is once, few, many, or a class for clones that have expanded.

size,V,length,J,D,CDR3,DNA
.,TRBV29-1,13,TRBJ2-1,.,CSVEGRVENEQFF,TGCAGCGTTGAGGGCAGGGTGGAAAATGAGCAGTTCTTC
few,TRBV10-3,14,TRBJ1-3,.,CAINDRERGNTIYF,TGTGCCATCAACGACCGAGAGAGAGGAAACACCATATATTTT
few,TRBV15,18,TRBJ2-6,.,CATSRDFGDGAGANVLTF,TGTGCCACCAGCAGAGATTTTGGGGACGGAGCTGGGGCCAACGTCCTGACTTTC
few,TRBV9,12,TRBJ2-1,.,CASSPQPNEQFF,TGTGCCAGCAGCCCACAGCCCAATGAGCAGTTCTTC
many,TRBV4-3,18,TRBJ2-2,TRBD1,CASSQDYSGTGWSGELFF,TGCGCCAGCAGCCAAGACTACAGTGGGACAGGGTGGAGCGGGGAGCTGTTTTTT
.,TRBV2,14,TRBJ2-1,TRBD2,CASLPGLVVNEQFF,TGTGCCAGCCTACCGGGACTAGTAGTCAATGAGCAGTTCTTC
.,TRBV20-1,13,TRBJ2-1,.,CSATAPLGNEQFF,TGCAGTGCCACGGCACCCCTCGGGAATGAGCAGTTCTTC
.,TRBV20-1,12,TRBJ2-7,TRBD2,CSAATSSYEQYF,TGCAGTGCTGCGACTAGCAGCTACGAGCAGTACTTC
few,TRBV7-9,16,TRBJ2-5,TRBD1,CASSPAPGQGLQTQYF,TGTGCCAGCAGCCCCGCTCCGGGACAGGGTTTACAGACCCAGTACTTC
few,TRBV4-3,17,TRBJ1-5,.,CASSPNIDSYSNQPQHF,TGCGCCAGCAGCCCGAATATCGACAGTTATAGCAATCAGCCCCAGCATTTT
many,TRBV12-3/TRBV12-4,15,TRBJ2-1,TRBD2,CASSSRLAEPNEQFF,TGTGCCAGCAGTTCACGACTAGCAGAGCCGAATGAGCAGTTCTTC